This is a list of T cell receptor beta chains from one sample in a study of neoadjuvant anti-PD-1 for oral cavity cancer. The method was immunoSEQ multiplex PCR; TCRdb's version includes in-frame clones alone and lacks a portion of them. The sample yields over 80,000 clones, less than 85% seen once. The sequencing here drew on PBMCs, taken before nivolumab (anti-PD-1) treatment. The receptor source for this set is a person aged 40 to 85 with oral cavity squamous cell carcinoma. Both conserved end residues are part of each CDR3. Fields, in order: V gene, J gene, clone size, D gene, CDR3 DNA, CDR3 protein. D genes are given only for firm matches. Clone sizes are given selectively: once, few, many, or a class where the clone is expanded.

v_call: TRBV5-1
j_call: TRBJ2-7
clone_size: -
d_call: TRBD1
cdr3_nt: TGCGCCAGCAGCTTGGCGGGACAGGGTCTCTACGAGCAGTACTTC
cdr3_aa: CASSLAGQGLYEQYF

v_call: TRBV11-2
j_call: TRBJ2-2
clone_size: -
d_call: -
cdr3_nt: TGTGCCAGCAGCCCGCAGGAGAACACCGGGGAGCTGTTTTTT
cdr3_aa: CASSPQENTGELFF

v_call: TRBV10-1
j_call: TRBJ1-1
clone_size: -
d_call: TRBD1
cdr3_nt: TGCGCCAGCAGTCCCGCTGGGACAGGTGATCGAACTTTCTTT
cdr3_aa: CASSPAGTGDRTFF

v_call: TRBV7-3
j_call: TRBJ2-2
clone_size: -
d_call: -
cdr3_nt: TGTGCCAGCAGCCCCGGTTCCGGGGGAAACACCGGGGAGCTGTTTTTT
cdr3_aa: CASSPGSGGNTGELFF

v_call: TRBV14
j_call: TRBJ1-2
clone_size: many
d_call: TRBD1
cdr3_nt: TGTGCCAGCAGCCAAGCGCCCCAGGGACAGCTGTATGGCTACACCTTC
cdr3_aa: CASSQAPQGQLYGYTF

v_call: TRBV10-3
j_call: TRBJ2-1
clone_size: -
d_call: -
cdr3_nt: TGTGCCATCAGTGTGTGGGGGGAGGAGCAGTTCTTC
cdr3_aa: CAISVWGEEQFF

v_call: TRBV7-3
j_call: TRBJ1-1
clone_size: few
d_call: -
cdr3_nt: TGTGCCAGCAGCTTACTAGCGAACACTGAAGCTTTCTTT
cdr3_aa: CASSLLANTEAFF

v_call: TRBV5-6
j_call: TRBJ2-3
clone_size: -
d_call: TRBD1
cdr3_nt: TGTGCCAGCAGCTTTGGACCCGGGACAGGGGGCGCGGGCACAGATACGCAGTATTTT
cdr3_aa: CASSFGPGTGGAGTDTQYF

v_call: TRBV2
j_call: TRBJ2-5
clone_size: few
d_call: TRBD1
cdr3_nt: TGTGCCAGCAGTGAAGGGGGCACAGGGGGCGAGACCCAGTACTTC
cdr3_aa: CASSEGGTGGETQYF

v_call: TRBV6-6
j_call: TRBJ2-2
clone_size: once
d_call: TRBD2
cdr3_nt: TGTGCCAGCAGTTACGCGGGAGGGCCGTTCACCGGGGAGCTGTTTTTT
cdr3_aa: CASSYAGGPFTGELFF

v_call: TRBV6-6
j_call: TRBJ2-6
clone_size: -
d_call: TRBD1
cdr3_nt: TGTGCCAGTGAACAGGGGACCAGCTCTGGGGCCAACGTCCTGACTTTC
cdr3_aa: CASEQGTSSGANVLTF

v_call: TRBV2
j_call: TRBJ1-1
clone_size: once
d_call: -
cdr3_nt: TGTGCCAGCAGCGGCAGACCTGGAACCGTGAACACTGAAGCTTTCTTT
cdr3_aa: CASSGRPGTVNTEAFF

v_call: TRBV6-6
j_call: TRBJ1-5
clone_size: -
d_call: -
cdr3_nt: TGTGCCAGCGCCTCTGGGGGGGTAGGTCAGCCCCAGCATTTT
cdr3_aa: CASASGGVGQPQHF

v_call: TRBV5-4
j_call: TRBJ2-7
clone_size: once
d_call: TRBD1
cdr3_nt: TGTGCCAGCAGCTCCACAGGGGGCAGGAGGGAGCAGTACTTC
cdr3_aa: CASSSTGGRREQYF

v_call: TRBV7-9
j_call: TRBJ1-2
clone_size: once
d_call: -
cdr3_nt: TGTGCCAGCAGCGCCGAGAGGTACTATGGCTACACCTTC
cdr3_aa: CASSAERYYGYTF

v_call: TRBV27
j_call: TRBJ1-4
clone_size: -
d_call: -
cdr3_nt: TGTGCCAGCAGCCAAAACTCGGCGCGGAGGCTGTTTTTT
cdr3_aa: CASSQNSARRLFF

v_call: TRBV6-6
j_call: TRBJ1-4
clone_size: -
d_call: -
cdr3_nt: TGTGCCAGCAGTTCGGGGACGGAATCAACTAATGAAAAACTGTTTTTT
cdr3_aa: CASSSGTESTNEKLFF

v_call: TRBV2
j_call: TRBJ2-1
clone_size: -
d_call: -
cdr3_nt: TGTGCCAGCAGCTCATACAATGAGCAGTTCTTC
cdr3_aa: CASSSYNEQFF

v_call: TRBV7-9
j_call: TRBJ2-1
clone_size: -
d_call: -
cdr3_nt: TGTGCCAGCAGCCTAGGGGCAGGCGGCTCCTACAATGAGCAGTTCTTC
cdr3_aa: CASSLGAGGSYNEQFF

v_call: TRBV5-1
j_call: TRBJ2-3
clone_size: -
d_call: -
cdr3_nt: TGCGCCAGCAGCTTGGGACAGTCGGCAGATACGCAGTATTTT
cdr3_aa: CASSLGQSADTQYF

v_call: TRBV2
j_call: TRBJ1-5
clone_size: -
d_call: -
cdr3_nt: TGTGCCAGCAGTGGCGGACTGCCGAATCAGCCCCAGCATTTT
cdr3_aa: CASSGGLPNQPQHF

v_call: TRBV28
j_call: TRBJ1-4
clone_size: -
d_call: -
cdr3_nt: TGTGCCAGCAGTGACGGGACTGAAAATGAAAAACTGTTTTTT
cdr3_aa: CASSDGTENEKLFF

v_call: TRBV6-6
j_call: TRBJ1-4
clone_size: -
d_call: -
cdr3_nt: TGTGCCAGCAGTACTGGCGATGAAAAACTGTTTTTT
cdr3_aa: CASSTGDEKLFF

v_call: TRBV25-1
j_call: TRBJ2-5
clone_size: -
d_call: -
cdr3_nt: TGTGCCAGCAGTGAGGGGCGATTCATGAACCAAGAGACCCAGTACTTC
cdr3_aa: CASSEGRFMNQETQYF

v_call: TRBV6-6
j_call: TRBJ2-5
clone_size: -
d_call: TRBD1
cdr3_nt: TGTGCCAGCAGTGCAGGGGGATCAAAAGAGACCCAGTACTTC
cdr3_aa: CASSAGGSKETQYF

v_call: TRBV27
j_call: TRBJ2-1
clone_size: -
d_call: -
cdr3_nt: TGTGCCAGCAGTTTGGTAGATTTTACGAATGAGCAGTTCTTC
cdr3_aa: CASSLVDFTNEQFF

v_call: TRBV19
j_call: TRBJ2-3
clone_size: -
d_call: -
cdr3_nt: TGTGCCAGTAGTTCTCAGGGTAGTCCAGATACGCAGTATTTT
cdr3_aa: CASSSQGSPDTQYF

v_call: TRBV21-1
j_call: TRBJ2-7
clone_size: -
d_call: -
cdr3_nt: TGTGCCAGCAGTACCGCGGGTGCGGGGCGCTACGAGCAGTACTTC
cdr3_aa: CASSTAGAGRYEQYF

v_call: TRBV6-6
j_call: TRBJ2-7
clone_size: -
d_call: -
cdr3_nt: TGTGCCAGCAGCTCCCAGGGAGGTAGCTCCTACGAGCAGTACTTC
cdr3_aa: CASSSQGGSSYEQYF

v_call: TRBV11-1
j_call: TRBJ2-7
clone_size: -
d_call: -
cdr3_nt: TGTGCCAGCAGCGGAAATACCTACGAGCAGTACTTC
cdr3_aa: CASSGNTYEQYF

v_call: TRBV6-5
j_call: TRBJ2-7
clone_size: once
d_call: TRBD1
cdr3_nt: TGTGCCAGCAGACGACCGGGACAGCCCGACTACGAGCAGTACTTC
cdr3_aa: CASRRPGQPDYEQYF

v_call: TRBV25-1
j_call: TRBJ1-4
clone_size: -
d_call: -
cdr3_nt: TGTGCCAGCACTCCCGGGGCCAGTGGGAAACTGTTTTTT
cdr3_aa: CASTPGASGKLFF

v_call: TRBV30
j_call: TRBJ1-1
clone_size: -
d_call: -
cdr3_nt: TGTGCCTGGAGTGTTGACAGAGAAGCTTTCTTT
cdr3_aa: CAWSVDREAFF

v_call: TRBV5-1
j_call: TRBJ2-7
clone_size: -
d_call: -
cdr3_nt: TGCGCCAGCAGCGACACCTACGAGCAGTACTTC
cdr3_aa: CASSDTYEQYF

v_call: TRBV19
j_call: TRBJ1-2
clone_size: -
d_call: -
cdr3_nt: TGTGCCAGTAGTTTACAGGGTTGGGGCTACACCTTC
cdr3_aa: CASSLQGWGYTF

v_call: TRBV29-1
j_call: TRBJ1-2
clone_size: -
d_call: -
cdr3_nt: TGCAGCGTTTATCCGGGACGGTCTAACTATGGCTACACCTTC
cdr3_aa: CSVYPGRSNYGYTF

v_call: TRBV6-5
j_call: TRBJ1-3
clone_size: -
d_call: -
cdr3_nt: TGTGCCAGCAGTTACTCGTCAGGGCGAGACACCATATATTTT
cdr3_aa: CASSYSSGRDTIYF

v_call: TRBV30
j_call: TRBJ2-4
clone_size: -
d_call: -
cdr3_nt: TGTGCCTGGAGTGATTATCAGGTCTCCATAGCCAAAAACATTCAGTACTTC
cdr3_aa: CAWSDYQVSIAKNIQYF

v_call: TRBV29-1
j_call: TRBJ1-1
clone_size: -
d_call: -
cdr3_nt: TGCAGCGTTCACTACCAATCTCCCAGCGTTATGAACACTGAAGCTTTCTTT
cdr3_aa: CSVHYQSPSVMNTEAFF

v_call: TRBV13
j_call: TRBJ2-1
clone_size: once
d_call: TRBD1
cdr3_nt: TGTGCCAGCAGCTCCGGGACAGGGGGGTCCGATGAGCAGTTCTTC
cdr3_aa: CASSSGTGGSDEQFF

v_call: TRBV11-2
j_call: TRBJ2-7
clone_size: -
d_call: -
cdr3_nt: TGTGCCAGCAGCTTCGCTAGCAGTACCTACGAGCAGTACTTC
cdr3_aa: CASSFASSTYEQYF

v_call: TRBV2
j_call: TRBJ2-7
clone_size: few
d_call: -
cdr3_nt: TGTGCCAGCAGGGAGGAAAAGGACGAGCAGTACTTC
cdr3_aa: CASREEKDEQYF